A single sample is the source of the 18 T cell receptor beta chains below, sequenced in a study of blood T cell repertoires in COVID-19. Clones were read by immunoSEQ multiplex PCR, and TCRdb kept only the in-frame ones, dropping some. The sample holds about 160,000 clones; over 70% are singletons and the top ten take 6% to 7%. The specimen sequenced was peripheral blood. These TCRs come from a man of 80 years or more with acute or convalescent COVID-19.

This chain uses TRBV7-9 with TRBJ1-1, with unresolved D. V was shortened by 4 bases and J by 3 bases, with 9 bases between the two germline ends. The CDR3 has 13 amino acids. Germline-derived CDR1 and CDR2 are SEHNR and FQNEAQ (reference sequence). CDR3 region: CASSSRDYTEAFF. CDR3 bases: TGTGCCAGCAGCTCCCGGGATTACACTGAAGCTTTCTTT.

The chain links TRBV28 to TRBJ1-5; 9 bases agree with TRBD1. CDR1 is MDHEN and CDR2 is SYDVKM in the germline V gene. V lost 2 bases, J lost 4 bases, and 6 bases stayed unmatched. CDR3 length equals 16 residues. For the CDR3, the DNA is TGTGCCAGCAGTTTACGGGGACAGGGCGTAAATCAGCCCCAGCATTTT. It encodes CASSLRGQGVNQPQHF.

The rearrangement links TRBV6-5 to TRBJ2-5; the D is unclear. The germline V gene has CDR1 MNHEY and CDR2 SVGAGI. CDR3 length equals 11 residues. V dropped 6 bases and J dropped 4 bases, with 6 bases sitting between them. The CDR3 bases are TGTGCCAGCAGGACAATAGAGACCCAGTACTTC. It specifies CASRTIETQYF.

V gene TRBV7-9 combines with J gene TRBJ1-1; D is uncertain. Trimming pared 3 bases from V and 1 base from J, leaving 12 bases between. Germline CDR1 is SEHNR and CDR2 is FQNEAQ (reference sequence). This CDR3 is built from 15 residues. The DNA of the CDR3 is TGTGCCAGCAGCTTCCTTGCAGGAGGGAACACTGAAGCTTTCTTT. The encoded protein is CASSFLAGGNTEAFF.

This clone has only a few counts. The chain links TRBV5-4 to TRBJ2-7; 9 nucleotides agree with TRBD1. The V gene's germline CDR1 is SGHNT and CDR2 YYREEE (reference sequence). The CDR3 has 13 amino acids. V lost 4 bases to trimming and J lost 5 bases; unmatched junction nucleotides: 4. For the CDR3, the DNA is TGTGCCAGCAGCCTGACAGGGGGGGACGAGCAGTACTTC. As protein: CASSLTGGDEQYF. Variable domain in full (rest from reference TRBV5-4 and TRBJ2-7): ETGVTQSPTHLIKTRGQQVTLRCSSQSGHNTVSWYQQALGQGPQFIFQYYREEENGRGNFPPRFSGLQFPNYSSELNVNALELDDSALYLCASSLTGGDEQYFGPGTRLTVT.

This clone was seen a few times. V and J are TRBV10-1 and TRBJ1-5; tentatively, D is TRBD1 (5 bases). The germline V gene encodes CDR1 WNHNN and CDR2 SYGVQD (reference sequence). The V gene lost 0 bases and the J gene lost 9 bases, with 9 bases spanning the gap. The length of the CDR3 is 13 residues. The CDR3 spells CASSESRVSPQHF. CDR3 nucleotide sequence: TGCGCCAGCAGTGAGTCCAGGGTGTCGCCCCAGCATTTT.

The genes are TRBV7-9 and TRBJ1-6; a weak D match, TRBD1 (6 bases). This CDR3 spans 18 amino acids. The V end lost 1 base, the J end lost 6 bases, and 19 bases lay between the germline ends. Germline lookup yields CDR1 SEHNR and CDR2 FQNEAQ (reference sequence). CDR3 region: CASSLDPGHGGGNSPLHF. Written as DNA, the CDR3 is TGTGCCAGCAGCTTAGATCCGGGACACGGTGGTGGTAATTCACCCCTCCACTTT.

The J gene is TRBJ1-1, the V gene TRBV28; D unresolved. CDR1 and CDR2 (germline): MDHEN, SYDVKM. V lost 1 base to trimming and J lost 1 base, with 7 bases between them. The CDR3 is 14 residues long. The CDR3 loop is CASSLLAGNTEAFF. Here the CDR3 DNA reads TGTGCCAGCAGTTTATTGGCGGGGAACACTGAAGCTTTCTTT.

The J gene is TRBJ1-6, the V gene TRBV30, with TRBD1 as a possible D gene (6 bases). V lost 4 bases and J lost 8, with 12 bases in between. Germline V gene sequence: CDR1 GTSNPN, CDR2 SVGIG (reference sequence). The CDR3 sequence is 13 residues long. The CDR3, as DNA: TGTGCCTGGAATACAGGGCCATATTCACCCCTCCACTTT. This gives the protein CAWNTGPYSPLHF. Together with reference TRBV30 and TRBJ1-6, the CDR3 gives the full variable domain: SQTIHQWPATLVQPVGSPLSLECTVEGTSNPNLYWYRQAAGRGLQLLFYSVGIGQISSEVPQNLSASRPQDRQFILSSKKLLLSDSGFYLCAWNTGPYSPLHFGNGTRLTVT.

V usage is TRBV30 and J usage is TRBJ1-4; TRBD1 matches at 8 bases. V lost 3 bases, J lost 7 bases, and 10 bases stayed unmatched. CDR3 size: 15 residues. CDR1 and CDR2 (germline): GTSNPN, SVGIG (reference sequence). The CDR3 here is CAWSPPTGGGEKLFF. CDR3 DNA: TGTGCCTGGAGCCCTCCCACAGGGGGGGGTGAAAAACTGTTTTTT.

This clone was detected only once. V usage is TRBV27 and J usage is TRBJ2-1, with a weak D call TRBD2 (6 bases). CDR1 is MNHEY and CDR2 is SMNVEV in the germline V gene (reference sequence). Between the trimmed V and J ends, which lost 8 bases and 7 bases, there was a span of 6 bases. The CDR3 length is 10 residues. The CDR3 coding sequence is TGTGCCAGCGGGAGGAATGAGCAGTTCTTC. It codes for CASGRNEQFF.

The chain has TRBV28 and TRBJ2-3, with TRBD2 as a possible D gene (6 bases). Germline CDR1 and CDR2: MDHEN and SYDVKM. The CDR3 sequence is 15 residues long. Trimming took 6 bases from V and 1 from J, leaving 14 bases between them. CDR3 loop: CASSWVAGRTDTQYF. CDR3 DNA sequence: TGTGCCAGCAGCTGGGTGGCGGGACGCACAGATACGCAGTATTTT.

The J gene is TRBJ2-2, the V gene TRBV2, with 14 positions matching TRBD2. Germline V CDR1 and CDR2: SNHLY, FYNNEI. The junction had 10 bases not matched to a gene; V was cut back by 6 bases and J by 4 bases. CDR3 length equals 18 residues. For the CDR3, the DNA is TGTGCCAGCAGGGCGGGACTAGCGGGAGCAGCGACCACCGGGGAGCTGTTTTTT. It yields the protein CASRAGLAGAATTGELFF.

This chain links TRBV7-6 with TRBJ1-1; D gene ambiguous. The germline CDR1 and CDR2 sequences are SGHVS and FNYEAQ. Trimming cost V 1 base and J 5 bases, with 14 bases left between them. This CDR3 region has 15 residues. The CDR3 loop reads CASSLERGRRTEAFF. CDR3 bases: TGTGCCAGCAGCTTAGAACGCGGGAGACGGACTGAAGCTTTCTTT.

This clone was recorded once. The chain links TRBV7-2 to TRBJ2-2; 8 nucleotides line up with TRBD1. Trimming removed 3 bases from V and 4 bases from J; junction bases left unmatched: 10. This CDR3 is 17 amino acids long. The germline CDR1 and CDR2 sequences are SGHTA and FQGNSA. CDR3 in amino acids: CASSLTATGGATGELFF. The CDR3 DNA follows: TGTGCCAGCAGCTTGACCGCAACAGGGGGAGCCACCGGGGAGCTGTTTTTT.

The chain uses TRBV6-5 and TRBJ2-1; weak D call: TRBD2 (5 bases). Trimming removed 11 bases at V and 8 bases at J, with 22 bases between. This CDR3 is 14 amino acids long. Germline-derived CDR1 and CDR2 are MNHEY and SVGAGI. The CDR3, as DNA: TGTGCCGTTCAGCGGCCTGGAGAGTGGTATGAGCAGTTCTTC. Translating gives CAVQRPGEWYEQFF.

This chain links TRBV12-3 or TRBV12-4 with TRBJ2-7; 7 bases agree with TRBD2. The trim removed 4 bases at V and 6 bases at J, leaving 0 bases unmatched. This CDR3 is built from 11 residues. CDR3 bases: TGTGCCAGCAGTTGGGGGGGCGAGCAGTACTTC. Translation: CASSWGGEQYF.

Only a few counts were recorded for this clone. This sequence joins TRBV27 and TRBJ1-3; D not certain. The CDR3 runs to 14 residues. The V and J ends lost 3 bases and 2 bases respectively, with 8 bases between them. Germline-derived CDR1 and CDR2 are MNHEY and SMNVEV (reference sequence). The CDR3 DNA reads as TGTGCCAGCAGTTTTCGGGGAGCTGGAAACACCATATATTTT. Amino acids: CASSFRGAGNTIYF.